This TCR beta chain is drawn from a study of T cell responses to AZD1222 COVID-19 vaccine. CDR3 size: 12 residues. The V segment lost 3 bases and the J segment 6 bases; nucleotides outside the gene matches: 5. Germline-derived CDR1 and CDR2 are SQVTM and ANQGSEA. Assay used: immunoSEQ multiplex PCR; TCRdb lists only in-frame clones, some missing. There are under 150,000 clones in the sample; 92% occur only once, and about a tenth lies in the top ten. The TCR comes from an adult who received the AZD1222 COVID-19 vaccine. The sample in question was peripheral blood, obtained 28 days after the second AZD1222 dose. The chain recombines TRBV29-1 with TRBJ2-7; 7 bases map to TRBD2. CDR3 nucleotides: TGCAGCGTTGAGCCTCCTAGCGGCGAGCAGTACTTC. Amino acid sequence: CSVEPPSGEQYF.